The next 18 T cell receptor beta chains were all read from a single sample in a study of T cell changes during pregnancy in multiple sclerosis. Assay: immunoSEQ multiplex PCR; the TCRdb copy retains only in-frame clones and omits some. The data hold about 92,000 clones, with around 94% observed a single time. Sequencing used peripheral blood, obtained in the first trimester of pregnancy. All receptors come from a female donor with multiple sclerosis, enrolled in a pregnancy study.

CDR3 amino acids: CASSLLQPQHF. In nucleotides, the CDR3 is TGTGCCAGCAGCTTACTGCAGCCCCAGCATTTT. The chain employs TRBV5-8 and TRBJ1-5; D is ambiguous. The CDR3 runs 11 residues. With 2 bases removed from V and 7 bases from J, the gap between germline ends came to 4 bases. Germline V CDR1 and CDR2: SGHTS, YDEGEE.

The chain couples TRBV28 to TRBJ2-7; 7 nucleotides agree with TRBD2. Germline CDR1 and CDR2: MDHEN and SYDVKM. J was trimmed by 4 bases and V by 5 bases; bases with no gene match: 11. This CDR3 contains 15 residues. Written as DNA, the CDR3 is TGTGCCAGCAGTCGCGGGGGTGGGGAATTATACGAGCAGTACTTC. Its protein product is CASSRGGGELYEQYF.

This clone has just a few counts. The chain joins TRBV19 to TRBJ2-7; 9 nucleotides match TRBD1. J lost 6 bases, V lost 5 bases, and 5 bases had no gene match. The CDR3 extends over 13 amino acids. Germline V gives CDR1 LNHDA, CDR2 SQIVND (reference sequence). The CDR3 spells CASSFLQGAEQYF. In DNA, the CDR3 is TGTGCCAGTAGTTTCCTACAGGGGGCCGAGCAGTACTTC.

The chain links TRBV27 to TRBJ2-3; no clear D gene. This CDR3 spans 16 amino acids. Deletions cut 2 bases from V and 1 base from J, with 13 bases between. Germline V gene lookup returns CDR1 MNHEY and CDR2 SMNVEV (reference sequence). CDR3 sequence reads: CASSLSGQLGTDTQYF. The CDR3 nucleotides read TGTGCCAGCAGTTTAAGTGGCCAGTTGGGCACAGATACGCAGTATTTT.

This clone was observed a single time. V is TRBV19 and J is TRBJ2-1; 13 positions match TRBD2. The germline gives CDR1 LNHDA, CDR2 SQIVND (reference sequence). The trim removed 3 bases at V and 7 bases at J, leaving 9 bases unmatched. This CDR3 has 17 amino acids. For the CDR3, the DNA is TGTGCCAGTAGTATGGACGTAGGACTAGCGGGAGCAAATGAGCAGTTCTTC. It yields the protein CASSMDVGLAGANEQFF.

J is TRBJ2-7 and V is TRBV7-6, with 9 bases identical to TRBD1. Germline CDR1 is SGHVS and CDR2 is FNYEAQ. The CDR3 is made up of 13 amino acids. Trimming took 5 bases from V and 4 from J; bases not matched to a gene: 3. The CDR3 DNA sequence: TGTGCCAGCAGCGCGGGGACAGGGTACGAGCAGTACTTC. Encoded protein: CASSAGTGYEQYF.

CDR3 sequence: CASSSTLAGEQFF. The CDR3 DNA sequence: TGTGCCAGCAGCTCCACTTTAGCTGGGGAGCAGTTCTTC. The chain joins TRBV9 to TRBJ2-1; D gene unclear. Germline CDR1 and CDR2: SGDLS and YYNGEE. The CDR3 totals 13 residues. V was cut by 4 bases and J by 10 bases, with 15 bases left in between.

The rearrangement links TRBV14 to TRBJ2-1; tentative D call: TRBD2 (6 bases). The CDR3 runs to 15 residues. Germline CDR1 is SGHDN and CDR2 is FVKESK. The V end lost 4 bases, the J end lost 6 bases, and 16 bases lay between the germline ends. The CDR3 spells CASSPQGTSSNEQFF. CDR3 nucleotides: TGTGCCAGCAGCCCTCAAGGGACTTCAAGCAATGAGCAGTTCTTC.

The rearrangement links TRBV7-8 to TRBJ1-3; TRBD1 matches at 9 bases. V lost 4 bases, J lost 6 bases, and 4 bases stayed unmatched. The CDR3 is made up of 14 amino acids. Germline V lookup: CDR1 SGHVS, CDR2 FQNEAQ. The CDR3 DNA reads as TGTGCCAGCAGCTCACAGGGGGCTGAAAACACCATATATTTT. Translated, it gives CASSSQGAENTIYF.

The chain carries TRBV15 and TRBJ1-2; D gene uncertain. CDR3 length: 15 amino acids. In germline, CDR1 is LNHNV, CDR2 YYDKDF (reference sequence). Trimming stripped 0 bases from V and 4 bases from J, with 12 bases between. CDR3 loop: CATSRDTPGSYGYTF. The CDR3 DNA reads TGTGCCACCAGCAGAGACACCCCAGGTTCCTATGGCTACACCTTC.

J is TRBJ2-5 and V is TRBV5-1; 9 bases agree with TRBD1. The V gene's germline CDR1 is SGHRS and CDR2 YFSETQ. The CDR3 is 14 residues long. Trimming at V came to 3 bases and at J to 4 bases, leaving 4 bases not matched to a gene. The CDR3 DNA sequence: TGCGCCAGCAGCTCGGAGACAGGGGGAGAGACCCAGTACTTC. This translates into CASSSETGGETQYF.

This CDR3 reads CASSPRATRQETQYF. CDR3 sequence (DNA): TGTGCCAGCAGTCCTCGTGCTACGCGCCAAGAGACCCAGTACTTC. The chain is built from TRBV28 and TRBJ2-5; no clear D. Germline assignment: CDR1 MDHEN and CDR2 SYDVKM. The CDR3 consists of 15 residues. Between the trimmed V and J ends, which lost 5 bases and 1 base, there was a span of 14 bases.

This chain connects TRBV18 to TRBJ1-1; 7 nucleotides align to TRBD1. The CDR3 contains 13 residues. Germline-derived CDR1 and CDR2 are KGHSH and LQKENI. The J segment lost 11 bases and the V segment lost 3 bases, leaving 9 bases of the junction unmatched. The CDR3, as DNA: TGTGCCAGCTCACCTTCCGGACAGGAGCTCGCTTTCTTT. As protein: CASSPSGQELAFF.

The V call is TRBV29-1, the J call TRBJ2-3; TRBD2 aligns across 8 bases. V dropped 0 bases and J dropped 5; count of bases not matched to a gene: 4. The CDR3 contains 14 residues. Per germline, CDR1 SQVTM and CDR2 ANQGSEA. In DNA, the CDR3 is TGCAGCGTTGAAGAAACCCGGGGGGGAGATACGCAGTATTTT. This encodes CSVEETRGGDTQYF.

This sequence joins TRBV27 and TRBJ2-1; 8 bases are shared with TRBD2. The CDR3 runs 15 residues. Trimming at V came to 5 bases and at J to 6 bases, leaving 9 bases not matched to a gene. The germline V gene encodes CDR1 MNHEY and CDR2 SMNVEV (reference sequence). The CDR3 region has the DNA TGTGCCAGCAGTCCTGGACTAGCTATCACCAATGAGCAGTTCTTC. Translated: CASSPGLAITNEQFF.

The gene calls are TRBV7-9 and TRBJ2-7; D is possibly TRBD2 (6 bases). CDR1 and CDR2 from the germline V gene are SEHNR and FQNEAQ (reference sequence). The CDR3 totals 15 residues. V lost 6 bases and J 3 bases, leaving 18 bases between the germline ends. The CDR3 reads CASSHLGDGGYEQYF. CDR3 coding DNA: TGTGCCAGCAGTCACTTGGGGGACGGGGGCTACGAGCAGTACTTC.

This chain connects TRBV29-1 to TRBJ2-7; 8 bases are a match to TRBD1. The CDR3 spans 13 residues. The germline V gene encodes CDR1 SQVTM and CDR2 ANQGSEA. V gave up 7 bases and J gave up 2 bases; unmatched junction bases: 7. The CDR3 DNA follows: TGCAGCGCCGGACAGGGAGGACCCTACGAGCAGTACTTC. Translating gives CSAGQGGPYEQYF.

The chain couples TRBV9 to TRBJ2-1; TRBD1 matches 10 bases. V lost 4 bases, J lost 6 bases, and 7 bases stayed unmatched. CDR1 and CDR2 from the germline V gene are SGDLS and YYNGEE. The CDR3 spans 15 residues. The CDR3, as DNA: TGTGCCAGCAGCTACTCCGGGACAGGGGTCAATGAGCAGTTCTTC. This gives the protein CASSYSGTGVNEQFF. Full variable domain (outside the CDR3, taken from reference TRBV9 and TRBJ2-1): DSGVTQTPKHLITATGQRVTLRCSPRSGDLSVYWYQQSLDQGLQFLIQYYNGEERAKGNILERFSAQQFPDLHSELNLSSLELGDSALYFCASSYSGTGVNEQFFGPGTRLTVL.